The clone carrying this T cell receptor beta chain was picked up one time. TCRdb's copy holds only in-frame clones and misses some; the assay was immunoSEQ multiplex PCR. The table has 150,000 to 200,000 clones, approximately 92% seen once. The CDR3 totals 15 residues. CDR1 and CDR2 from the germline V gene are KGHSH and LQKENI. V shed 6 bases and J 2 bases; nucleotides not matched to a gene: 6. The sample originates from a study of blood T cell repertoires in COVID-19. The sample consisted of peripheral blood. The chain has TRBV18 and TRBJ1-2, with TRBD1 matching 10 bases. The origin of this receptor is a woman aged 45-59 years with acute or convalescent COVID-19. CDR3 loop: CASSGTGVTNYGYTF. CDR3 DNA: TGTGCCAGCTCGGGGACAGGGGTAACGAACTATGGCTACACCTTC.